This T cell receptor beta chain was sequenced for a study of blood T cell repertoires in COVID-19. In the original analysis: Reference gene primers were amplified, and this amplification served to estimate nucleated cell counts. Assay: immunoSEQ multiplex PCR; the TCRdb copy retains only in-frame clones and omits some. The V and J calls and clone size were taken over from that table, and D and trimming were inferred from the DNA. The sample has fewer than 200,000 clones, about four fifths seen once. Germline CDR1 reads LGHDT; CDR2 reads YNNKEL (reference sequence). CDR3 length: 14 residues. Trimming stripped 0 bases from V and 6 bases from J, with 9 bases between. Two negative PCRs, clearance, or symptom resolution had been documented for recovered Cohort 3 donors.

The source is a middle-aged man who had recovered from COVID-19. J is TRBJ2-1 and V is TRBV3-1 (or the pseudogene TRBV3-2), with D tentatively TRBD1 (5 bases). Material: PBMCs or T cells enriched from blood (not recorded which). CDR3 loop: CASSQDRGPNEQFF. The CDR3, as DNA: TGTGCCAGCAGCCAAGATAGGGGTCCCAATGAGCAGTTCTTC.